These 2 T cell receptor beta chains were all obtained from the same sample, sequenced in a study of graft-versus-host responses after intestinal transplantation. Here immunoSEQ multiplex PCR was the method, and the copy in TCRdb shows in-frame clones only, minus some. Counted here are tens of thousands of clones, around 93% occurring once; the ten biggest clones make up approximately 1%. What these receptors recognize is not known. Source: unstimulated CD8+ T cells sorted from spleen or lymph node cells, taken before transplant. These receptors originate from a human donor who was the organ donor for an intestinal transplant.

V and J are TRBV13 and TRBJ1-2; D might be TRBD1 (6 bases). CDR3 length: 15 residues. The V gene's germline CDR1 is PRHDT and CDR2 FYEKMQ (reference sequence). Trimming left V 5 bases short and J 6 bases short, with 19 bases between. CDR3 region: CASSGLDRYYDGYTF. CDR3 coding DNA: TGTGCCAGCAGCGGGCTGGACAGATATTATGATGGCTACACCTTC.

The chain combines TRBV28 with TRBJ2-4; 8 bases map to TRBD2. CDR3 length: 16 amino acids. Germline V gene sequence: CDR1 MDHEN, CDR2 SYDVKM. V lost 6 bases to trimming and J lost 2 bases; unmatched junction nucleotides: 9. This CDR3 is CASSPSGGVPKNIQYF. The CDR3, as DNA: TGTGCCAGCAGCCCGAGCGGGGGCGTGCCCAAAAACATTCAGTACTTC.